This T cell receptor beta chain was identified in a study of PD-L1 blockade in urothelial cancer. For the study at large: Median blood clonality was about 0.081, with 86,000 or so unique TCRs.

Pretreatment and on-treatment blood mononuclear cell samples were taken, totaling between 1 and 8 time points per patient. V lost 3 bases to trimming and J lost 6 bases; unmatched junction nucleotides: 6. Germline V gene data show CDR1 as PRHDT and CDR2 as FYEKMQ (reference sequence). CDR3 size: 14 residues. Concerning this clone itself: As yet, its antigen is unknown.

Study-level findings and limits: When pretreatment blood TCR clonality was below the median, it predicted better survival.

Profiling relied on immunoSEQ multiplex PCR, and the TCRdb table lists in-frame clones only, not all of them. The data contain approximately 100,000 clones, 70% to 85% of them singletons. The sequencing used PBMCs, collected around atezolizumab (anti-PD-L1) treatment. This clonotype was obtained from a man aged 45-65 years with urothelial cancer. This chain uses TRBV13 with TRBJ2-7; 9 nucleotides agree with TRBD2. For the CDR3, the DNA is TGTGCCAGCAGCTTGTTTGCGGGAGGGATCGAGCAGTACTTC. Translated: CASSLFAGGIEQYF.